The 22 T cell receptor beta chains below all came from one sample that was sequenced in a study of blood T cell repertoires in COVID-19. This table comes from immunoSEQ multiplex PCR, and its TCRdb copy is limited to in-frame clones, with some not included. This table holds some 330,000 clones, about 89% found once. Sequenced: PBMCs or T cells enriched from blood (not recorded which). The receptor set was obtained from a man between 40 and 49 years old in a cohort exposed to, infected with or recovered from COVID-19 (not recorded which).

This sequence joins TRBV6-4 and TRBJ2-1; 8 nucleotides agree with TRBD1. The germline V gene encodes CDR1 MRHNA and CDR2 SNTAGT. V gave up 3 bases and J gave up 5 bases; unmatched junction bases: 3. The CDR3 is 14 residues long. CDR3 DNA sequence: TGTGCCAGCAGTGAACAGGGGGACAACAATGAGCAGTTCTTC. It is translated as CASSEQGDNNEQFF.

The chain links TRBV27 to TRBJ1-1, with D possibly being TRBD1 (5 bases). The CDR3 spans 16 residues. Between the trimmed V and J ends, which lost 2 bases and 1 base, there was a span of 14 bases. CDR1 and CDR2 (germline): MNHEY, SMNVEV (reference sequence). The CDR3 is CASSLAGGSRNTEAFF. In DNA form, the CDR3 reads TGTGCCAGCAGTTTAGCCGGGGGTTCCAGGAACACTGAAGCTTTCTTT.

This clone has only one observation. J is TRBJ1-5 and V is TRBV7-9, with D uncertain. Trimming stripped 3 bases from V and 1 base from J, with 10 bases between. Germline V gene sequence: CDR1 SEHNR, CDR2 FQNEAQ (reference sequence). The length of the CDR3 is 15 residues. CDR3 sequence: CASSFGRASNQPQHF. The CDR3 DNA is TGTGCCAGCAGCTTTGGGAGGGCCAGCAATCAGCCCCAGCATTTT. The complete variable domain, with remaining parts taken from reference TRBV7-9 and TRBJ1-5, reads DTGVSQNPRHKITKRGQNVTFRCDPISEHNRLYWYRQTLGQGPEFLTYFQNEAQLEKSRLLSDRFSAERPKGSFSTLEIQRTEQGDSAMYLCASSFGRASNQPQHFGDGTRLSIL.

DNA of the CDR3: TGTGCCAGCAGCCGGGGGGGACCTGGGGCCAACGTCCTGACTTTC. It is translated as CASSRGGPGANVLTF. V usage is TRBV7-9 and J usage is TRBJ2-6; 8 bases map to TRBD2. The junction had 2 bases not matched to a gene; V was cut back by 5 bases and J by 2 bases. CDR3 length: 15 residues. The germline V gene encodes CDR1 SEHNR and CDR2 FQNEAQ (reference sequence).

V usage is TRBV19 and J usage is TRBJ1-1; 9 positions match TRBD1. The CDR3 loop spans 16 amino acids. Germline assignment: CDR1 LNHDA and CDR2 SQIVND (reference sequence). V dropped 1 base and J dropped 3; count of bases not matched to a gene: 6. CDR3 residues: CASSIAGTGRDTEAFF. The CDR3 DNA sequence: TGTGCCAGTAGTATAGCCGGGACAGGGAGGGACACTGAAGCTTTCTTT.

The V call is TRBV20-1, the J call TRBJ1-1, with unresolved D. Trimming stripped 7 bases from V and 1 base from J, with 7 bases between. Germline assignment: CDR1 DFQATT and CDR2 SNEGSKA (reference sequence). The CDR3 is 11 residues long. The CDR3 DNA reads TGCAGTGGACACCGGAACACTGAAGCTTTCTTT. It is translated as CSGHRNTEAFF.

This clone showed up just once. The J gene is TRBJ1-1, the V gene TRBV5-6, with TRBD1 identical over 9 bases. The CDR3 has 14 amino acids. With 3 bases clipped from V and 1 base from J, the junction kept 1 base outside the gene matches. CDR1 is SGHDT, CDR2 YYEEEE, per germline. Here the CDR3 DNA reads TGTGCCAGCAGCTGGACAGGGGCGAACACTGAAGCTTTCTTT. It translates to CASSWTGANTEAFF. Using reference TRBV5-6 and TRBJ1-1 for the parts outside the CDR3, the full variable domain is DAGVTQSPTHLIKTRGQQVTLRCSPKSGHDTVSWYQQALGQGPQFIFQYYEEEERQRGNFPDRFSGHQFPNYSSELNVNALLLGDSALYLCASSWTGANTEAFFGQGTRLTVV.

J is TRBJ2-1 and V is TRBV25-1; D perhaps matches TRBD2 (6 bases). V dropped 5 bases and J dropped 1 base, with 15 bases sitting between them. This CDR3 has 16 residues. Germline assignment: CDR1 MGHDK and CDR2 SYGVNS. The CDR3 region has the DNA TGTGCCAGCAGTACTGACCCCGCGGGGTCCTACAATGAGCAGTTCTTC. Protein product: CASSTDPAGSYNEQFF.

This clone has ten or more counts. The rearrangement joins TRBV6-1 to TRBJ1-6; TRBD1 agrees at 10 bases. The CDR3 runs to 15 residues. V lost 1 base and J lost 6; bases outside the gene matches: 0. Germline V lookup: CDR1 MNHNS, CDR2 SASEGT. CDR3 sequence reads: CASSEGTGGNSPLHF. CDR3 DNA: TGTGCCAGCAGTGAAGGGACAGGGGGTAATTCACCCCTCCACTTT.

This clone was seen only once. The chain joins TRBV18 to TRBJ2-7; weak D call: TRBD2 (5 bases). Trimming removed 5 bases from V and 6 bases from J, with 17 bases in between. The CDR3 extends over 14 amino acids. Germline V gene data show CDR1 as KGHSH and CDR2 as LQKENI. This CDR3 reads CASSDKDFSGEQYF. The CDR3 DNA reads TGTGCCAGCTCAGATAAGGACTTCTCGGGCGAGCAGTACTTC.

This clone was seen a single time. The rearrangement links TRBV18 to TRBJ2-7; D call uncertain. Between the trimmed V and J ends, which lost 5 bases and 4 bases, there was a span of 12 bases. Per germline, CDR1 KGHSH and CDR2 LQKENI. The CDR3 has 13 amino acids. In nucleotides, the CDR3 is TGTGCCAGCTCAAGTTCACAGTGGTACGAGCAGTACTTC. Its translation: CASSSSQWYEQYF.

The V call is TRBV28, the J call TRBJ2-7, with TRBD1 matching over 7 bases. CDR3 length equals 13 residues. V shed 5 bases, J shed 10 bases, and the junction held 11 bases outside the gene matches. Germline V CDR1 and CDR2: MDHEN, SYDVKM. The CDR3 DNA is TGTGCCAGCAGTCATGAGGGGGCCCTTTTTCAGTACTTC. It encodes CASSHEGALFQYF.

The rearrangement links TRBV18 to TRBJ2-2; tentatively, D is TRBD2 (5 bases). CDR1 and CDR2 (germline): KGHSH, LQKENI. This CDR3 is built from 15 residues. With 3 bases removed from V and 4 bases from J, the gap between germline ends came to 12 bases. CDR3 bases: TGTGCCAGCTCACCCTCCCGGGGAACCACCGGGGAGCTGTTTTTT. Translated: CASSPSRGTTGELFF.

The chain combines TRBV5-1 with TRBJ1-2, with 9 bases identical to TRBD1. The CDR3 spans 16 residues. The V segment lost 0 bases and the J segment 8 bases; nucleotides outside the gene matches: 11. CDR1 is SGHRS and CDR2 is YFSETQ in the germline V gene. The DNA of the CDR3 is TGCGCCAGCAGCTTGGATCCCGGACAGGGGCCCATCGGCTACACCTTC. Translated: CASSLDPGQGPIGYTF. The full variable domain, completed using reference TRBV5-1 and TRBJ1-2, is KAGVTQTPRYLIKTRGQQVTLSCSPISGHRSVSWYQQTPGQGLQFLFEYFSETQRNKGNFPGRFSGRQFSNSRSEMNVSTLELGDSALYLCASSLDPGQGPIGYTFGSGTRLTVV.

CDR3 coding DNA: TGTGCCAGCAGCCAAGAGAGGGTAGGAGGCTACACCTTC. It yields the protein CASSQERVGGYTF. The genes are TRBV3-1 (or the pseudogene TRBV3-2) and TRBJ1-2; D not resolved. Germline CDR1 and CDR2: LGHDT and YNNKEL (reference sequence). The CDR3 is made up of 13 amino acids. The ends were cut back, 0 bases at V and 8 bases at J, with 10 bases in the middle.

The V and J genes are TRBV6-4 and TRBJ2-5; 7 positions agree with TRBD2. V was clipped by 8 bases and J by 1 base; unmatched bases: 7. The CDR3 has 14 residues. Germline CDR1 is MRHNA and CDR2 is SNTAGT. CDR3 loop: CASGRAAIQETQYF. The CDR3 bases are TGTGCCAGCGGGAGGGCAGCGATCCAAGAGACCCAGTACTTC.

J is TRBJ2-3 and V is TRBV27; no definite D call. This CDR3 region has 14 residues. CDR1 is MNHEY, CDR2 SMNVEV, per germline (reference sequence). V was shortened by 5 bases and J by 6 bases, with 15 bases between the two germline ends. CDR3 protein: CASSPLLPTDTQYF. The CDR3 nucleotides read TGTGCCAGCAGTCCCCTTCTACCCACGGATACGCAGTATTTT.

For this clone: Other DNA sequences of this sample code for an identical CDR3. This chain's CDR3 is CASSLGQRYGYTF. CDR3 bases: TGCGCCAGCAGCTTGGGTCAGCGATATGGCTACACCTTC. The chain employs TRBV5-1 and TRBJ1-2; D gene unclear. The V end lost 0 bases, the J end lost 5 bases, and 8 bases lay between the germline ends. The CDR3 runs to 13 residues. The V gene's germline CDR1 is SGHRS and CDR2 YFSETQ.

J is TRBJ2-6 and V is TRBV5-1; 11 nucleotides align to TRBD1. Germline V gives CDR1 SGHRS, CDR2 YFSETQ. V shed 6 bases, J shed 2 bases, and the junction held 7 bases outside the gene matches. This CDR3 spans 17 amino acids. This CDR3 is CASIRTGGPPGANVLTF. CDR3 in DNA: TGCGCCAGCATCCGGACAGGGGGCCCCCCTGGGGCCAACGTCCTGACTTTC.

This clone was picked up one time. CDR3 in amino acids: CASSLTGSSYEQYF. In nucleotides, the CDR3 is TGCGCCAGCAGCTTGACAGGGAGCTCCTACGAGCAGTACTTC. This chain links TRBV5-1 with TRBJ2-7; perhaps TRBD1 as D (6 bases). Germline CDR1 and CDR2: SGHRS and YFSETQ. Trimming shortened V by 1 base and J by 0 bases, and 8 bases separated the two germline ends. The CDR3 sequence is 14 residues long.

The rearrangement links TRBV7-2 to TRBJ1-5, with 9 bases matching TRBD1. The CDR3 sequence is 14 residues long. V dropped 5 bases and J dropped 6; count of bases not matched to a gene: 5. Germline V gives CDR1 SGHTA, CDR2 FQGNSA. CDR3 residues: CASSASQGAQPQHF. CDR3 DNA sequence: TGTGCCAGCAGCGCCTCACAGGGGGCTCAGCCCCAGCATTTT. The full variable domain, with the rest looked up from reference TRBV7-2 and TRBJ1-5, is GAGVSQSPSNKVTEKGKDVELRCDPISGHTALYWYRQSLGQGLEFLIYFQGNSAPDKSGLPSDRFSAERTGGSVSTLTIQRTQQEDSAVYLCASSASQGAQPQHFGDGTRLSIL.

V gene TRBV10-2 combines with J gene TRBJ2-7; 14 nucleotides align to TRBD2. With 6 bases clipped from V and 2 bases from J, the junction kept 3 bases outside the gene matches. The germline V gene encodes CDR1 WSHSY and CDR2 SAAADI. This CDR3 region has 15 residues. The CDR3 loop is CASRPGLAGAYEQYF. The DNA of the CDR3 is TGCGCCAGCAGACCGGGACTAGCGGGGGCCTACGAGCAGTACTTC.